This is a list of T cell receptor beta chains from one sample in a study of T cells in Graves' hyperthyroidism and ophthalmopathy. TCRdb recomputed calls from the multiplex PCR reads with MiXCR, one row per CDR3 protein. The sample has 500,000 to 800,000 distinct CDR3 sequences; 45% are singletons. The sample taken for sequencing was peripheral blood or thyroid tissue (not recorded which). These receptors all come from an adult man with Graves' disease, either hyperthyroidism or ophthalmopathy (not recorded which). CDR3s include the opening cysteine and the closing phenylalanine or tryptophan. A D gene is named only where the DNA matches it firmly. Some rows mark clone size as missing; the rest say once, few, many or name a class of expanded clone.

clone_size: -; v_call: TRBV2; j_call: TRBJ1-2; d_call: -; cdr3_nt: TGTGCCAGCAGTTCCCTCGGGTCCCCCTCATTTGGCTACACCTTC; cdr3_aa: CASSSLGSPSFGYTF
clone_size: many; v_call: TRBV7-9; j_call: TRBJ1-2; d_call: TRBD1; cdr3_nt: TGTGCCAGCAGCGCCCCCCCAGGGGGTGGTGGCTACACCTTC; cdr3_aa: CASSAPPGGGGYTF
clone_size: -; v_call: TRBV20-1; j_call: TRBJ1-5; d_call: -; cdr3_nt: TGCAGTGCTTGGCGGGACCTTCCACAGCCCCAGCATTTT; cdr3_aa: CSAWRDLPQPQHF
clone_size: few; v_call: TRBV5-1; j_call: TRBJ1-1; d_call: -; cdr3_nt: TGCGCCAGCAGCAAAGGGGGGGTGAACACTGAAGCTTTCTTT; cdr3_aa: CASSKGGVNTEAFF
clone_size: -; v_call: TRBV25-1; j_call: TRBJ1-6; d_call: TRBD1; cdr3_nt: TGTGCCAGCAGCGGGGGACAGGGGGGTGATTCACCCTTCCACTTT; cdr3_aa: CASSGGQGGDSPFHF
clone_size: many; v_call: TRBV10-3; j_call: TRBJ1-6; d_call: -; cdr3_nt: TGTGCCATCAGTGAGAGTACCAGCAGGGGCTATAATTCACCCCTCCACTTT; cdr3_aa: CAISESTSRGYNSPLHF
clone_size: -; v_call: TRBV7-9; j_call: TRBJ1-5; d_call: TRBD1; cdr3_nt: TGTGCCAGCAGGAGACCGGGACAGGGCTATCAGCCCCAGCATTTT; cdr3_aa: CASRRPGQGYQPQHF
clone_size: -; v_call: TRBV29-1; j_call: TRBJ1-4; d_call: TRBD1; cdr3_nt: TGCAGCGTTGAAGGGGGACAGGGATATGAAAAACTGTTTTTT; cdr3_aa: CSVEGGQGYEKLFF
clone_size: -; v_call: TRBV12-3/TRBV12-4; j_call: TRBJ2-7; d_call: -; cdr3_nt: TGTGCCAGCAGGGGCAGGGAGATCGAGCAGTACTTC; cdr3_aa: CASRGREIEQYF
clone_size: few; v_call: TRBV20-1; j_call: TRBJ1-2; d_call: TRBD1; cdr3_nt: TGCAGTGCCCGACGGACAGGGGATGGTGGCTACACCTTC; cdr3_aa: CSARRTGDGGYTF
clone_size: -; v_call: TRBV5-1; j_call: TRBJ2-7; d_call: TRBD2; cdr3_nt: TGCGCCAGCAGCTCCCGACTAGCGGTTAATTCCTACGAGCAGTACTTC; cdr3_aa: CASSSRLAVNSYEQYF
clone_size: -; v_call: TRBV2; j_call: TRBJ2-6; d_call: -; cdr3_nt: TGTGCCACCAGTGATGGGGCCAACGTCCTGACTTTC; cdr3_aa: CATSDGANVLTF
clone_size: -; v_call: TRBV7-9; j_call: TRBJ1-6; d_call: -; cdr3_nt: TGTGCCAGCAGTGGGGGGAGGCCCCTCCACTTT; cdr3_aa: CASSGGRPLHF
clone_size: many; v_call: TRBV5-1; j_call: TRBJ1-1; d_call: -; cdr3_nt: TGCGCCAGCAGCTCCCACAGCGGTGAAGCTTTCTTT; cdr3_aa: CASSSHSGEAFF
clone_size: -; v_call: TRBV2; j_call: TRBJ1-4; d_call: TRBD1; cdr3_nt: TGTGCCAGCAGCGCCCGTACAGGGGGCGGTGAAAAACTGTTTTTT; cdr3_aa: CASSARTGGGEKLFF
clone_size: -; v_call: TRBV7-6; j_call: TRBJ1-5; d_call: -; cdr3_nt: TGTGCCAGCAGCCCGACAGGAGCGCGGGAGCCCCAGCATTTT; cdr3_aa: CASSPTGAREPQHF
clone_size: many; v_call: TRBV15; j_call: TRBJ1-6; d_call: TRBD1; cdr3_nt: TGTGCCACCAGCAGGGGTCGGACAGGATATAATTCACCCCTCCACTTT; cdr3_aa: CATSRGRTGYNSPLHF
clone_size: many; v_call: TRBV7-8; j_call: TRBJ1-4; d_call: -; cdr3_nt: TGTGCCAGCAGCTTAGTCGGCTTTGGTGAAAAACTGTTTTTT; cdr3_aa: CASSLVGFGEKLFF
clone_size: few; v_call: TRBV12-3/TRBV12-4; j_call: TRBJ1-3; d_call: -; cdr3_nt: TGTGCCAGCCGAAGGTCAGGAAACACCATATATTTT; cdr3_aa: CASRRSGNTIYF
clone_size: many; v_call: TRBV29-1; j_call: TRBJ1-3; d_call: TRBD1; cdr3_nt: TGCAGCGCCGAGCAGGGGGTTGGAAACACCATATATTTT; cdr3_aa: CSAEQGVGNTIYF
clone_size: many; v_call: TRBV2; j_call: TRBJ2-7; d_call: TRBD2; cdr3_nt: TGTGCCAGCAGACCGGGACTAGCGGGTTACGAGCAGTACTTC; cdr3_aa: CASRPGLAGYEQYF
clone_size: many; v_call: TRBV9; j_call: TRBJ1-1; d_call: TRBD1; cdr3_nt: TGTGCCAGCAGCGTAGGGACAGGGTCTTTGAACACTGAAGCTTTCTTT; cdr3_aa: CASSVGTGSLNTEAFF
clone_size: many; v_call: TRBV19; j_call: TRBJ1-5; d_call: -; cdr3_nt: TGTGCCAGTAACAGGGAGCGATATCAGCCCCAGCATTTT; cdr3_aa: CASNRERYQPQHF
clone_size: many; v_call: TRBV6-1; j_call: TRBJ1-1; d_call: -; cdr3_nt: TGTGCCAGCAGTGAAGCAGCCATGAACACTGAAGCTTTCTTT; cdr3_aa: CASSEAAMNTEAFF
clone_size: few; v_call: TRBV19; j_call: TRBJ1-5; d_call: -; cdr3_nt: TGTGCCAGTAGTATATTCGGAGGGGACCCCCAACATTTT; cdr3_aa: CASSIFGGDPQHF
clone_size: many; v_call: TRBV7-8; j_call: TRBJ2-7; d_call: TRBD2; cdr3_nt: TGTGCCAGCAGCTTAGGTGGCGGGGGGACCTACGAGCAGTACTTC; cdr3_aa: CASSLGGGGTYEQYF
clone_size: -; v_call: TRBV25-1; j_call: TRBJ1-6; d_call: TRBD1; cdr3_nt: TGTGCCAGCAGATCTCGACAGGGAGGAGATTCACCCCTCCACTTT; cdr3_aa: CASRSRQGGDSPLHF
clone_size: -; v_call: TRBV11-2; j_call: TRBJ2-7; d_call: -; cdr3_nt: TGTGCCAGCACGGTTGGGGGAACCTACGAGCAGTACTTC; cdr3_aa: CASTVGGTYEQYF
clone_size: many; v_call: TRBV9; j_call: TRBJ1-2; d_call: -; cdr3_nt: TGTGCCAGCAGCGCAGGGATCTATGGCTACACCTTC; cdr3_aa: CASSAGIYGYTF
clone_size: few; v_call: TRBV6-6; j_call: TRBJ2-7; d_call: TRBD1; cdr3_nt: TGTGCCAGCACCGACAGGGCTCCCTACGAGCAGTACTTC; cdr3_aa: CASTDRAPYEQYF
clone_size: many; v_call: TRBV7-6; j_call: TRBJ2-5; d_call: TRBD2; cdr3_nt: TGTGCCAGCAGCTCCCTAGCGGGGGAACAAGAGACCCAGTACTTC; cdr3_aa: CASSSLAGEQETQYF
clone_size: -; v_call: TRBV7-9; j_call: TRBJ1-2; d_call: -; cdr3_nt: TGTGCCAGCAGCTTTGACAGGTCAAACTATGGCTACACCTTC; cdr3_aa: CASSFDRSNYGYTF
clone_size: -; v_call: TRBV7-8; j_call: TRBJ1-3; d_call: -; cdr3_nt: TGTGCCAGCGGCCGCCGCAACAGGGAGAGCTCTGGAAACACCATATATTTT; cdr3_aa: CASGRRNRESSGNTIYF
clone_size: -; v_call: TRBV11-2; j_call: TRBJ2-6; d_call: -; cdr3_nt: TGTGCCAGCAGCCCAACGAGGACGGGTGTTGGGGCCAACGTCCTGACTTTC; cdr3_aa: CASSPTRTGVGANVLTF
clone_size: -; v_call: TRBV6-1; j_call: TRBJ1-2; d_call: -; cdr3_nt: TGTGCCAGCAACAACGGAGCAGGGAGCTATGGCTACACCTTC; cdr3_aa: CASNNGAGSYGYTF
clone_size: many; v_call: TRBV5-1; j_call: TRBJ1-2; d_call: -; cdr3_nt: TGCGCCAGCAGCTTGACCGCGGGAAGTGGCTACACCTTC; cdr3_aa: CASSLTAGSGYTF
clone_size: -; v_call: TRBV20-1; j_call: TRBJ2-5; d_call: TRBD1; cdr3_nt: TGCAGTGCTGGAGGGGGCAGGGGGCGTCAGCCCCAGTACTTC; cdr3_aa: CSAGGGRGRQPQYF
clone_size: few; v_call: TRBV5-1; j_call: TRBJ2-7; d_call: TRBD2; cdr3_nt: TGCGCCAGCAGGACTAGCGGGAGCATTCACTCCTACGAGCAGTACTTC; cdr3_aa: CASRTSGSIHSYEQYF
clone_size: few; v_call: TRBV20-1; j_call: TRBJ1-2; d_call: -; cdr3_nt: TGCAGTGCTAGAGATTGGGGGTTAAACTATGGCTACACCTTC; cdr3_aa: CSARDWGLNYGYTF
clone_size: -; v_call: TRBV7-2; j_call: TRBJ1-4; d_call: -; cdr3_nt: TGTGCCAGCAGCTTAGCACGCTGGGGAACTAATGAAAAACTGTTTTTT; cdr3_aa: CASSLARWGTNEKLFF
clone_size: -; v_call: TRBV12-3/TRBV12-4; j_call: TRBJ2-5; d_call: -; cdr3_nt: TGTGCCAGCAGTCCGCTCTGGTACCAAGAGACCCAGTACTTC; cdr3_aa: CASSPLWYQETQYF
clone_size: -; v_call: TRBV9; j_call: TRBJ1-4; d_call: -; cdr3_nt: TGTGCCAGCAGCGGCCGCAGCGGCGGTAATGAAAAACTGTTTTTT; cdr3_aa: CASSGRSGGNEKLFF
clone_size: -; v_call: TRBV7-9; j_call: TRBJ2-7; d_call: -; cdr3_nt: TGTGCCAGCAGCTTAGTTGAGGGGCGGGCCGAGCAGTACTTC; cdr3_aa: CASSLVEGRAEQYF
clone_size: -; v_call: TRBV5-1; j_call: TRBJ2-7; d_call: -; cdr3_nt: TGCGCCAGCAGCCCGACACCGCGGGACCATGAGCAGTACTTC; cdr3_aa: CASSPTPRDHEQYF
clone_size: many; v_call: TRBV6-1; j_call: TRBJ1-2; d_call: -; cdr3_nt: TGTGCCAGCAGTGAGGCGGGGGAGTACGGCTACACCTTC; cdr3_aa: CASSEAGEYGYTF
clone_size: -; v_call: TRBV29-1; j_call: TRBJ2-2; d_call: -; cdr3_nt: TGCAGCGTTGAAGACAGGAGCACCGGGGAGCTGTTTTTT; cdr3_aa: CSVEDRSTGELFF
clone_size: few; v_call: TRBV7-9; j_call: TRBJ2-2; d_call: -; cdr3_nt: TGTGCCAGCAGCCCCGTTAGGGGTGACACCGGGGAGCTGTTTTTT; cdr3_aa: CASSPVRGDTGELFF
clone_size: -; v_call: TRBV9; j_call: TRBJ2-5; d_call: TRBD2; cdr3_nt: TGTGCCAGCAGCGTCCTAGCGGGACAAGAGACCCAGTACTTC; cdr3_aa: CASSVLAGQETQYF
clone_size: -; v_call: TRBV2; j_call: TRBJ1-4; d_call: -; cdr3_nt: TGTGCCAGCAGTCGGGACACGCTGTTTTTT; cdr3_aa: CASSRDTLFF
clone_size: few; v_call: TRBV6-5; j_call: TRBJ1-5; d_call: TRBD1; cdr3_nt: TGTGCCAGCAGTTACTCGGCGGGACAGGGAAATCAGCCCCAGCATTTT; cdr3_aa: CASSYSAGQGNQPQHF
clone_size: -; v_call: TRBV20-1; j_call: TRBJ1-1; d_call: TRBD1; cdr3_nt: TGCAGTGCTAGGGGAGGACAGGGGGCCACTGAAGCTTTCTTT; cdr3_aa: CSARGGQGATEAFF
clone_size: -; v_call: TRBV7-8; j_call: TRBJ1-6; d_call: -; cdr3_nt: TGTGCCCAGGGCTTGGATAATTCACCCCTCCACTTT; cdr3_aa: CAQGLDNSPLHF
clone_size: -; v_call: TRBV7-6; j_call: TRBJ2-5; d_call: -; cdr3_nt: TGTGCCAGCAGCTTGGGGCAGAAAGAGACCCGGTACTTC; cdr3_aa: CASSLGQKETRYF